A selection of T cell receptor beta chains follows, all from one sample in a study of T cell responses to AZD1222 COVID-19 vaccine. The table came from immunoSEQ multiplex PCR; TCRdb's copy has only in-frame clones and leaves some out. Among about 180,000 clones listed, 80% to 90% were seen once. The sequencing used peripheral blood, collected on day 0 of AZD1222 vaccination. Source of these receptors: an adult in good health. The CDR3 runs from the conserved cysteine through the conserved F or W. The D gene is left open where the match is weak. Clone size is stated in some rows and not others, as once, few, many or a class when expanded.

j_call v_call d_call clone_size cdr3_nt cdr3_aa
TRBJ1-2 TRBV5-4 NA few TGTGCCAGCAGCTTGAAAGGGGACTATGGCTACACCTTC CASSLKGDYGYTF
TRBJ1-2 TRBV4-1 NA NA TGCGCCAGCAGCCAAGTCCTCGTCGGGGGCTACACCTTC CASSQVLVGGYTF
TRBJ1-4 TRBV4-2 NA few TGTGCCAGCAGCCGAGGGGAGGGAGGGGAAAAACTGTTTTTT CASSRGEGGEKLFF
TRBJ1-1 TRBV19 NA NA TGTGCCACCAACCAAAAGAGAGGGGCGGGCACTGAAGCTTTCTTT CATNQKRGAGTEAFF
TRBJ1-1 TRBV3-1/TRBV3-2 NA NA TGTGCCAGCAGCCCGGCGGTCCGACAGGCTGAAGCTTTCTTT CASSPAVRQAEAFF
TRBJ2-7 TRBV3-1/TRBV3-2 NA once TGTGCCAGCAGCCTTCCCTCCGGGGGTAAGCAGTACTTC CASSLPSGGKQYF
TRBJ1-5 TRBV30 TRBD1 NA TGTGCCTGGAGTGTTGGCAGGGGGCCGGATCAGCCCCAGCATTTT CAWSVGRGPDQPQHF
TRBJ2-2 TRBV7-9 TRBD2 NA TGTGCCAGCAGCGCGACTAGCTTGACCGGGGAGCTGTTTTTT CASSATSLTGELFF
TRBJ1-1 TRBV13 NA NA TGTGCCAGCAGCCCTACATCCGCTGGGGCTGAAGCTTTCTTT CASSPTSAGAEAFF
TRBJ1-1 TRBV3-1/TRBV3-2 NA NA TGTGCCAGCAGCCTCACGGAGAGGGGTACTGAAGCTTTCTTT CASSLTERGTEAFF
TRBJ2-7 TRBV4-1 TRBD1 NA TGCGCCAGCTGGTCCGGGACAGGCTACGAGCAGTACTTC CASWSGTGYEQYF
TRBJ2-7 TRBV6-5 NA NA TGTGCCAGCACTTCACAGGTGGCGACCGAGCAGTACTTC CASTSQVATEQYF
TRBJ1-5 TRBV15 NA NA TGTGCCACCAGCAGAGCCCGGGCGAAGGACAATCAGCCCCAGCATTTT CATSRARAKDNQPQHF
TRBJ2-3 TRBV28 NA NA TGTGCCAGCATTTTGAGGTGGGCGGGGCAGCCCACAGATACGCAGTATTTT CASILRWAGQPTDTQYF